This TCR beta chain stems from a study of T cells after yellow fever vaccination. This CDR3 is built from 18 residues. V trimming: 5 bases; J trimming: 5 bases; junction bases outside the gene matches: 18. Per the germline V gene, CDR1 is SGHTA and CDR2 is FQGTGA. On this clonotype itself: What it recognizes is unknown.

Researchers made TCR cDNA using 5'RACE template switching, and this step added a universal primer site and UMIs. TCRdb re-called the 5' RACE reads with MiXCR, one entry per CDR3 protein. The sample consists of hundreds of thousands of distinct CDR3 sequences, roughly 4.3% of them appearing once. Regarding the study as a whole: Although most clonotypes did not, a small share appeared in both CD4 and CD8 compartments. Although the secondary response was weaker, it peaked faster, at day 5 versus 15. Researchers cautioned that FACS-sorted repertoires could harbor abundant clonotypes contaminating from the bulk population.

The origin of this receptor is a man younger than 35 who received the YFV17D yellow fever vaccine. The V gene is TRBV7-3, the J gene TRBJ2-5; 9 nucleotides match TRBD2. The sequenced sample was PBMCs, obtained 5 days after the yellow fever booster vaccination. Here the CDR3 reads CASSPAGSGGPGRETQYF. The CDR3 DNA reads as TGTGCCAGCAGCCCGGCGGGAAGCGGGGGGCCAGGTCGGGAGACCCAGTACTTC.